This TCR beta chain stems from a study of T cells in Graves' hyperthyroidism and ophthalmopathy. In its sample, this clonotype was seen many times. TCR beta CDR3 sequences were amplified from RNA transcripts. HTBI primers were employed in a first-round RT-PCR of the TCR CDR3. TCRdb ran MiXCR on the multiplex PCR reads and lists one entry per CDR3 protein. Of 300,000 to 450,000 distinct CDR3 sequences in the sample, approximately 14% are singletons; the top ten hold about 30%. Trimming shortened V by 5 bases and J by 5 bases, and 30 bases separated the two germline ends. Germline CDR1 is SGHAT and CDR2 is FQNNGV. The CDR3 has 19 amino acids. Diagnosis relied on clinical symptoms, serum thyroxine and TRAb, thyroid ultrasound and orbital computed tomography. Preceding any ophthalmopathy symptoms, the blood sample dates from first hyperthyroidism diagnosis.

This receptor was identified in a woman under 30 with Graves' hyperthyroidism that later progressed to Graves' ophthalmopathy. The chain links TRBV11-2 to TRBJ2-5, with D possibly being TRBD2 (5 bases). The sequenced material came from blood. In DNA form, the CDR3 reads TGTGCCAGCAGCCCAACCATTCTAGCAAGGATTCCCTGGGGTGAGACCCAGTACTTC. This gives the protein CASSPTILARIPWGETQYF.